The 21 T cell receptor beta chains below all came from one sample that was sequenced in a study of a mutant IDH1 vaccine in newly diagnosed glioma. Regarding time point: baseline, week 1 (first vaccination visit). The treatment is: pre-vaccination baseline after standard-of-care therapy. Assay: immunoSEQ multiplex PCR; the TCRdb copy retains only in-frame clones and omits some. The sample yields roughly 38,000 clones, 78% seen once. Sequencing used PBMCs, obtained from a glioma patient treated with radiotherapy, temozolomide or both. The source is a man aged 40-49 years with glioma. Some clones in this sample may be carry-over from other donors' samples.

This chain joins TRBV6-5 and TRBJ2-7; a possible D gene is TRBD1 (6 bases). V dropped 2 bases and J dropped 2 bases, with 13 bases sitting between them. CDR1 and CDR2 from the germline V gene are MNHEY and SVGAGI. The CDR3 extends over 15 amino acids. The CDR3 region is CASSYGQGTTYEQYF. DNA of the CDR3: TGTGCCAGCAGTTACGGTCAGGGGACCACCTACGAGCAGTACTTC.

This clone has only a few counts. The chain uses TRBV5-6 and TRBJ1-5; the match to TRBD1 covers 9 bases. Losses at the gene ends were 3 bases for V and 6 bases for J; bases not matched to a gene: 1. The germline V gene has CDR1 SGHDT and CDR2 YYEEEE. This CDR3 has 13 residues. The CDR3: CASSSQGAQPQHF. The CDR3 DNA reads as TGTGCCAGCAGCTCACAGGGGGCTCAGCCCCAGCATTTT.

DNA for the CDR3: TGTGCCAGCAGCCAAAGATCAGCCATCCAGCCCCAGCATTTT. It codes for CASSQRSAIQPQHF. The rearrangement uses TRBV7-2 and TRBJ1-5; D gene uncertain. The V end was cut by 5 bases, the J end by 7 bases, with 15 bases between. Germline loops: CDR1 SGHTA, CDR2 FQGNSA. The CDR3 extends over 14 amino acids.

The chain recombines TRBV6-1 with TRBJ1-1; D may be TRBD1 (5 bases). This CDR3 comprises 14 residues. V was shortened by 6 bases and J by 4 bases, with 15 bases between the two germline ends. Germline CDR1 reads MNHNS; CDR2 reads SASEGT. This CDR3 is CASRGRVRGTEAFF. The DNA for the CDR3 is TGTGCCAGCAGAGGCAGGGTTAGGGGCACTGAAGCTTTCTTT.

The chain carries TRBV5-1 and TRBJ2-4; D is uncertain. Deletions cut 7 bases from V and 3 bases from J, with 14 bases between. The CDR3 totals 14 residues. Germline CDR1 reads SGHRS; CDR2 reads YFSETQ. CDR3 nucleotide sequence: TGCGCCAGCCGTGCCACCCAAGGCAAAAACATTCAGTACTTC. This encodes CASRATQGKNIQYF.

This CDR3 reads CSVDISGAQTGELFF. The CDR3 DNA reads as TGCAGCGTTGATATTAGCGGGGCCCAAACCGGGGAGCTGTTTTTT. The gene calls are TRBV29-1 and TRBJ2-2; 8 nucleotides line up with TRBD2. CDR1 and CDR2 (germline): SQVTM, ANQGSEA. This CDR3 spans 15 amino acids. V lost 3 bases and J lost 5; bases outside the gene matches: 8.

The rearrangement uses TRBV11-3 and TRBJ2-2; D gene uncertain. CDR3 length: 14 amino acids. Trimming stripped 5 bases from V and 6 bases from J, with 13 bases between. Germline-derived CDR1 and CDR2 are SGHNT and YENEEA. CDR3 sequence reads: CASSPVSMAGELFF. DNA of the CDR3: TGTGCCAGCAGCCCTGTATCAATGGCCGGGGAGCTGTTTTTT.

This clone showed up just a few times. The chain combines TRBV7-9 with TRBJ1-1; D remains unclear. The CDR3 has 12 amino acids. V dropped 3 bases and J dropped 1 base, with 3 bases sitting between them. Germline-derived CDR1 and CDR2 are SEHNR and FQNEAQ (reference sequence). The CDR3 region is CASSLTNTEAFF. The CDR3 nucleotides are TGTGCCAGCAGCTTGACGAACACTGAAGCTTTCTTT.

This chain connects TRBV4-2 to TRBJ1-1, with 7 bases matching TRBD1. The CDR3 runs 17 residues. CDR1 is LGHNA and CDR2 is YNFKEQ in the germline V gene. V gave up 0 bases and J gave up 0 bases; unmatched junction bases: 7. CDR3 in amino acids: CASSQDLGQLMNTEAFF. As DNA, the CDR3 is TGTGCCAGCAGCCAAGATCTGGGACAGCTTATGAACACTGAAGCTTTCTTT.

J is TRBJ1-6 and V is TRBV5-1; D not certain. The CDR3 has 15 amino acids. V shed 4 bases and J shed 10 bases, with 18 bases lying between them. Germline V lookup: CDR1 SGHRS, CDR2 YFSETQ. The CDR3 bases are TGCGCCAGCAGCACCCTCGGCGTAGAGAACTCACCCCTCCACTTT. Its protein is CASSTLGVENSPLHF.

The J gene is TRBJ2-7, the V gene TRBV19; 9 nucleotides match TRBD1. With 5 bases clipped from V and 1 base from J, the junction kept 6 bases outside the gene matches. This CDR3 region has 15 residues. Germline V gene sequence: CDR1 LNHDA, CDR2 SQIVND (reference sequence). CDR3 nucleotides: TGTGCCAGTAGTCAACCGGGACAGGGTTCCTACGAGCAGTACTTC. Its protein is CASSQPGQGSYEQYF.

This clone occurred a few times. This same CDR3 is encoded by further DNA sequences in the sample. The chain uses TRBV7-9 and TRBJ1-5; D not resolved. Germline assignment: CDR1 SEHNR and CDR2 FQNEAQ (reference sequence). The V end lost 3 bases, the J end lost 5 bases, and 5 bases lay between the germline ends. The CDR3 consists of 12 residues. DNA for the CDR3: TGTGCCAGCAGCTTGTTGGATCAGCCCCAGCATTTT. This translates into CASSLLDQPQHF.

CDR3 region: CASSWVSNQPQHF. The CDR3 DNA is TGTGCCAGCAGTTGGGTTAGCAATCAGCCCCAGCATTTT. This chain joins TRBV28 and TRBJ1-5; D gene ambiguous. CDR1 is MDHEN, CDR2 SYDVKM, per germline. This CDR3 comprises 13 residues. The ends were cut back, 4 bases at V and 0 bases at J, with 4 bases in the middle.

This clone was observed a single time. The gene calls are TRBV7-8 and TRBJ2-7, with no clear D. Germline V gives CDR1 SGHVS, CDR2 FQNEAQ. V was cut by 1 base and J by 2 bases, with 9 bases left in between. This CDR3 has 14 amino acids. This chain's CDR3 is CASSLVPGAYEQYF. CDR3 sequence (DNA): TGTGCCAGCAGCTTAGTTCCGGGTGCCTACGAGCAGTACTTC.

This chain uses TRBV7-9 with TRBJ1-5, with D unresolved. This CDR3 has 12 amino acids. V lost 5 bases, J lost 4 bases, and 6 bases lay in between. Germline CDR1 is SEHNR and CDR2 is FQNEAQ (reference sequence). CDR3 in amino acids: CASSRDNQPQHF. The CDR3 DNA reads TGTGCCAGCAGCCGCGATAATCAGCCCCAGCATTTT.

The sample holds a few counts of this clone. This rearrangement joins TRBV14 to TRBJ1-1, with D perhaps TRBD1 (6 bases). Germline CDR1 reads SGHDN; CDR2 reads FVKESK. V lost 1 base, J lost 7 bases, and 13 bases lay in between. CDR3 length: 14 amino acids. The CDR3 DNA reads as TGTGCCAGCAGCCAAGTGGACAGACTGGGTGAAGCTTTCTTT. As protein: CASSQVDRLGEAFF. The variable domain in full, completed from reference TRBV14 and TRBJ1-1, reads EAGVTQFPSHSVIEKGQTVTLRCDPISGHDNLYWYRRVMGKEIKFLLHFVKESKQDESGMPNNRFLAERTGGTYSTLKVQPAELEDSGVYFCASSQVDRLGEAFFGQGTRLTVV.

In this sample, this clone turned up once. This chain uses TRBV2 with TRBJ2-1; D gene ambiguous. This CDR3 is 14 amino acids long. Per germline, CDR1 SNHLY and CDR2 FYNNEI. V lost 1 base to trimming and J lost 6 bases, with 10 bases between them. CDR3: CASSEGLVGNEQFF. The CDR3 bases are TGTGCCAGCAGTGAAGGTCTAGTCGGCAATGAGCAGTTCTTC.

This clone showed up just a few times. The CDR3 DNA reads as TGCGCCAGCAGCTCCGGGTTCCGTTCGGTGGAGCAGTACTTC. This sequence encodes CASSSGFRSVEQYF. V gene TRBV5-1 combines with J gene TRBJ2-7; D unresolved. Germline CDR1 reads SGHRS; CDR2 reads YFSETQ. V was clipped by 3 bases and J by 7 bases, with 17 bases between them. This CDR3 is built from 14 residues.

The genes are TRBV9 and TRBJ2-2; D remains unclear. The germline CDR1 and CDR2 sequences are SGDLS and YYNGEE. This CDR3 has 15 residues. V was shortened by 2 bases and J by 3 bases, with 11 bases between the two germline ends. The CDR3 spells CASSVGRTYTGELFF. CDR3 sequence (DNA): TGTGCCAGCAGCGTTGGCAGAACCTACACCGGGGAGCTGTTTTTT.

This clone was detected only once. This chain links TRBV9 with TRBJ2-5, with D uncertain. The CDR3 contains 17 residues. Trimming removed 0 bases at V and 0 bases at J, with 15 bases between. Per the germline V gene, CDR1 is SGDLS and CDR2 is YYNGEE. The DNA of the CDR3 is TGTGCCAGCAGCGTAGGAATCGCCAGTTTGAACCAAGAGACCCAGTACTTC. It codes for CASSVGIASLNQETQYF.

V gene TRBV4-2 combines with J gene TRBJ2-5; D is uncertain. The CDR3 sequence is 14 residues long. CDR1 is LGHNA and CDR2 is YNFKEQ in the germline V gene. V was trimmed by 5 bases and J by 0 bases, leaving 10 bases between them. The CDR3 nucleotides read TGTGCCAGCAGCGCAGGAAGGGACCAAGAGACCCAGTACTTC. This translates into CASSAGRDQETQYF.